This T cell receptor (beta chain) was obtained from a study of blood T cell repertoires in COVID-19. V lost 10 bases and J lost 1; bases outside the gene matches: 5. The CDR3 is made up of 15 amino acids. The V gene's germline CDR1 is ENHRY and CDR2 SYGVKD. Clones were read by immunoSEQ multiplex PCR, and TCRdb kept only the in-frame ones, dropping some. The profile shows 300,000 to 350,000 clones, roughly nine tenths of them singletons. This receptor was taken from a woman in her twenties or thirties who had been exposed to COVID-19. The specimen sequenced was PBMCs or T cells enriched from blood (not recorded which). The chain recombines TRBV10-3 with TRBJ2-6; the match to TRBD1 covers 9 bases. As DNA, the CDR3 is TGTGCCAGGGACAGGGAGGGATCTGGGGCCAACGTCCTGACTTTC. This sequence encodes CARDREGSGANVLTF.